The next 18 T cell receptor beta chains were all read from a single sample in a study of blood T cell repertoires in COVID-19. The assay was immunoSEQ multiplex PCR, and TCRdb's table has in-frame clones only and misses some. Here the sample spans 95,000 to 110,000 clones, more than 80% being singletons. The sequenced sample consisted of peripheral blood. These receptors originate from a man aged 55 to 70 with acute or convalescent COVID-19.

This chain uses TRBV12-3 or TRBV12-4 with TRBJ2-3, with a tentative D call TRBD2 (6 bases). This CDR3 has 13 residues. V lost 8 bases and J lost 1, with 10 bases in between. This CDR3 reads CASGGWGTDTQYF. In DNA form, the CDR3 reads TGTGCCAGCGGGGGGTGGGGCACAGATACGCAGTATTTT.

V is TRBV5-1 and J is TRBJ1-2, with D perhaps TRBD1 (6 bases). The V end lost 4 bases, the J end lost 5 bases, and 18 bases lay between the germline ends. CDR1 SGHRS and CDR2 YFSETQ come from the germline V gene. This CDR3 has 15 residues. CDR3 sequence: CASSLAGGAGYGYTF. CDR3 nucleotide sequence: TGCGCCAGCAGCCTGGCTGGGGGGGCTGGATATGGCTACACCTTC.

A few counts support this clone. The gene calls are TRBV11-3 and TRBJ1-4; D is unclear. Trimming took 5 bases from V and 10 from J, leaving 14 bases between them. Germline CDR1 is SGHNT and CDR2 is YENEEA. The CDR3 covers 13 residues. The CDR3 bases are TGTGCCAGCAGCCAGACTAGGACGGGAAAACTGTTTTTT. Its protein is CASSQTRTGKLFF.

A single count supports this clone. One end of the junction is discordant with germline, which a read error may explain. The rearrangement links TRBV7-7 to TRBJ2-3; D perhaps matches TRBD2 (5 bases). The CDR3 has 16 amino acids. From germline, CDR1 is SSHAT and CDR2 FNYEAQ (reference sequence). The CDR3 sequence: CASSSKPGGGPDTQYF. DNA for the CDR3: TGTGCTAGCAGCTCCAAGCCAGGAGGAGGTCCAGATACGCAGTATTTT.

The chain couples TRBV27 to TRBJ2-2; 9 nucleotides match TRBD1. The CDR3 consists of 15 residues. The germline V gene has CDR1 MNHEY and CDR2 SMNVEV (reference sequence). The V and J ends lost 8 bases and 5 bases, in that order; junction bases with no gene match: 9. DNA of the CDR3: TGTGCCAGCGCTACAGGGGGCGAAAATACCGGGGAGCTGTTTTTT. Translated: CASATGGENTGELFF.

The rearrangement uses TRBV18 and TRBJ2-5, with 8 bases lining up with TRBD1. The CDR3 consists of 15 residues. Germline assignment: CDR1 KGHSH and CDR2 LQKENI. V trimming: 3 bases; J trimming: 3 bases; junction bases outside the gene matches: 6. CDR3 sequence (DNA): TGTGCCAGCTCACCCATGATGGACAGGGAAGAGACCCAGTACTTC. Its protein is CASSPMMDREETQYF.

The chain recombines TRBV7-8 with TRBJ1-6; 7 bases are shared with TRBD1. Germline V gene data show CDR1 as SGHVS and CDR2 as FQNEAQ. The length of the CDR3 is 15 residues. The junction had 8 bases not matched to a gene; V was cut back by 2 bases and J by 10 bases. The CDR3 loop is CASSLLNRGTSPLHF. As DNA, the CDR3 is TGTGCCAGCAGCTTACTAAACAGGGGAACCTCACCCCTCCACTTT. The full variable domain, rest sourced from reference TRBV7-8 and TRBJ1-6, is GAGVSQSPRYKVAKRGQDVALRCDPISGHVSLFWYQQALGQGPEFLTYFQNEAQLDKSGLPSDRFFAERPEGSVSTLKIQRTQQEDSAVYLCASSLLNRGTSPLHFGNGTRLTVT.

This clone turned up a few times. This rearrangement joins TRBV11-3 to TRBJ2-7, with 8 positions matching TRBD1. Germline V gives CDR1 SGHNT, CDR2 YENEEA. This CDR3 comprises 14 residues. V lost 5 bases to trimming and J lost 7 bases; unmatched junction nucleotides: 10. CDR3 region: CASSPPGQEWEQYV. The DNA for the CDR3 is TGTGCCAGCAGCCCCCCGGGACAGGAGTGGGAGCAGTACGTC.

The V gene is TRBV24-1, the J gene TRBJ1-2; 8 bases line up with TRBD1. The CDR3 is made up of 14 amino acids. After removal of 4 bases from V and 5 bases from J, the junction contained 5 bases not matched to a gene. CDR1 KGHDR and CDR2 SFDVKD come from the germline V gene. This CDR3 reads CATSEAGQVYGYTF. The CDR3 DNA reads TGTGCCACCAGTGAGGCGGGACAGGTATATGGCTACACCTTC.

The rearrangement links TRBV6-5 to TRBJ2-1; TRBD2 is a possible D gene (5 bases). Germline values: CDR1 MNHEY, CDR2 SVGAGI. This CDR3 region has 12 residues. V was pared by 10 bases and J by 0 bases, with 7 bases between. The CDR3 DNA follows: TGTGCCACCCGGGGCTCCTACAATGAGCAGTTCTTC. This gives the protein CATRGSYNEQFF.

CDR3 residues: CASSLQTGAYEQYF. The CDR3 nucleotides are TGTGCCAGCAGCCTACAGACAGGGGCCTACGAGCAGTACTTC. The gene calls are TRBV3-1 (or the pseudogene TRBV3-2) and TRBJ2-7, with 8 bases matching TRBD1. CDR1 and CDR2 from the germline V gene are LGHDT and YNNKEL (reference sequence). J was trimmed by 2 bases and V by 4 bases; bases with no gene match: 4. The CDR3 length is 14 residues.

The chain employs TRBV12-3 or TRBV12-4 and TRBJ1-2; the D is unclear. This CDR3 is 13 amino acids long. The V end was cut by 1 base, the J end by 5 bases, with 8 bases between. The CDR3 DNA is TGTGCCAGCAGTTTAGGCGGATCTTATGGCTACACCTTC. Its protein is CASSLGGSYGYTF.

For this clone: The sample holds other DNA sequences that translate to the same CDR3. The chain joins TRBV18 to TRBJ2-3; no reliable D call. CDR3 length: 13 amino acids. Trimming took 2 bases from V and 2 from J, leaving 5 bases between them. Germline CDR1 is KGHSH and CDR2 is LQKENI. Here the CDR3 reads CASSPSLTDTQYF. In nucleotides, the CDR3 is TGTGCCAGCTCACCATCACTCACAGATACGCAGTATTTT.

The table lists this clone with a count of one. The rearrangement joins TRBV5-1 to TRBJ2-3; no clear D. CDR1 and CDR2 (germline): SGHRS, YFSETQ. The CDR3 loop spans 14 amino acids. Between the trimmed V and J ends, which lost 4 bases and 8 bases, there was a span of 17 bases. The CDR3 sequence: CASSLSGSQATQYF. The CDR3 DNA reads as TGCGCCAGCAGCCTAAGTGGGTCGCAGGCTACGCAGTATTTT.

The gene calls are TRBV5-4 and TRBJ2-1; 11 nucleotides match TRBD2. Germline trimming cut 3 bases from V and 3 bases from J; bases unmatched to any gene: 2. The CDR3 consists of 15 residues. CDR1 and CDR2 from the germline V gene are SGHNT and YYREEE (reference sequence). The CDR3, as DNA: TGTGCCAGCAGCTCTAGCGGGGGGAACTACAATGAGCAGTTCTTC. Its translation: CASSSSGGNYNEQFF.

The chain recombines TRBV6-5 with TRBJ2-3; D is undetermined. V was trimmed by 2 bases and J by 13 bases, leaving 19 bases between them. CDR1 MNHEY and CDR2 SVGAGI come from the germline V gene. The CDR3 sequence is 14 residues long. The CDR3 nucleotides read TGTGCCAGCAGTTACATGGTAGGATCGGTGGAGAAGTATTTT. Amino acids: CASSYMVGSVEKYF.

This clone was seen just once. The chain is built from TRBV5-1 and TRBJ1-1; TRBD1 is a possible D gene (5 bases). V was cut by 0 bases and J by 1 base, with 13 bases left in between. Germline lookup yields CDR1 SGHRS and CDR2 YFSETQ. The CDR3 covers 16 residues. The CDR3 loop reads CASSLAVRQTNTEAFF. DNA for the CDR3: TGCGCCAGCAGCTTGGCGGTCAGACAGACGAACACTGAAGCTTTCTTT.

V is TRBV5-1 and J is TRBJ2-3; 7 bases align to TRBD1. The V gene end was trimmed by 0 bases and the J gene end by 0 bases; junction bases not matched to a gene: 4. Germline V lookup: CDR1 SGHRS, CDR2 YFSETQ. The CDR3 contains 16 residues. Here the CDR3 DNA reads TGCGCCAGCAGCTTGGTTAACAGGGGAAGCACAGATACGCAGTATTTT. It encodes CASSLVNRGSTDTQYF.